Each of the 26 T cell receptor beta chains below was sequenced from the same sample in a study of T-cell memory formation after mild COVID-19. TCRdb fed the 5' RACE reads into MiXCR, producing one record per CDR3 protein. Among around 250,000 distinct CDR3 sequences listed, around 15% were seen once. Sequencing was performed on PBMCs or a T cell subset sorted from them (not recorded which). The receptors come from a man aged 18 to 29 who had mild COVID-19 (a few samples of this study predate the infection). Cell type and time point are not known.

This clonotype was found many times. In DNA, the CDR3 is TGTGCCAGCAGCTTGCTACAAGTCTACAATGAGCAGTTCTTC. Translated: CASSLLQVYNEQFF. The J gene is TRBJ2-1, the V gene TRBV5-6, with D unresolved. CDR1 and CDR2 from the germline V gene are SGHDT and YYEEEE. Trimming left V 1 base short and J 3 bases short, with 8 bases between. The CDR3 is 14 residues long.

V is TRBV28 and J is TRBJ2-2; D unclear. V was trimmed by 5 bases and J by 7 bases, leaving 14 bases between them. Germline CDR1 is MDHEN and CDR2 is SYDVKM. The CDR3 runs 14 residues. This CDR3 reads CASSPFGLDGELFF. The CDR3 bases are TGTGCCAGCAGTCCTTTCGGGCTAGACGGGGAGCTGTTTTTT.

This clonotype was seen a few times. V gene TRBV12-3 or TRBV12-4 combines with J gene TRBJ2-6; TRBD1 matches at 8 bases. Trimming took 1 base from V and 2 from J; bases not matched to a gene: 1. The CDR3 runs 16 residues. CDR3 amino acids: CASSLEDRAGANVLTF. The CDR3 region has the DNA TGTGCCAGCAGTTTAGAGGACAGGGCTGGGGCCAACGTCCTGACTTTC.

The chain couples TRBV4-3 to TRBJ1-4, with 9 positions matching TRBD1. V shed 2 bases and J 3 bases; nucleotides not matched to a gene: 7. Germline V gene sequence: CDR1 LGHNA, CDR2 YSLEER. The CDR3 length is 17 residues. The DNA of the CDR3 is TGCGCCAGCAGCCAAAGCACAGGGGGCGGGTCTAATGAAAAACTGTTTTTT. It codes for CASSQSTGGGSNEKLFF.

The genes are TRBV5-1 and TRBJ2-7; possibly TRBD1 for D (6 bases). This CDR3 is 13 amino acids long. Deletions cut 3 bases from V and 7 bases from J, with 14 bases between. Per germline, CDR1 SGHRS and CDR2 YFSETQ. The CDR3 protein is CASSSGQPLEQYF. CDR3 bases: TGCGCCAGCAGCTCAGGACAGCCCCTAGAGCAGTACTTC.

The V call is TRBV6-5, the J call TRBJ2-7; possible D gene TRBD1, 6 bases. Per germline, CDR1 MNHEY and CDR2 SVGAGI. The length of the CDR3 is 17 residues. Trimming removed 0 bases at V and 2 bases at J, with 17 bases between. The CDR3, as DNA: TGTGCCAGCAGTTACTCGGTGAACAGGGAAGTAGCCTACGAGCAGTACTTC. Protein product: CASSYSVNREVAYEQYF.

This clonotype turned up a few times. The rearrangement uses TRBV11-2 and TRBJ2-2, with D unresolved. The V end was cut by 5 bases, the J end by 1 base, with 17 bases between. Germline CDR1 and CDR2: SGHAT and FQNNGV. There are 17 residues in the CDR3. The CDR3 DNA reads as TGTGCCAGCAGCCCTCCCCTTGGATTGGGGAACACCGGGGAGCTGTTTTTT. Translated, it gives CASSPPLGLGNTGELFF.

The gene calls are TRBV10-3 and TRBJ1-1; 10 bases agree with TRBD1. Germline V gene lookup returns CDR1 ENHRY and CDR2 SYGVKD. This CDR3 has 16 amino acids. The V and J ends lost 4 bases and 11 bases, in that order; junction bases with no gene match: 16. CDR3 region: CAISGGYEGQGEGAFF. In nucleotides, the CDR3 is TGTGCCATCAGTGGAGGGTATGAAGGACAGGGGGAAGGGGCTTTCTTT.

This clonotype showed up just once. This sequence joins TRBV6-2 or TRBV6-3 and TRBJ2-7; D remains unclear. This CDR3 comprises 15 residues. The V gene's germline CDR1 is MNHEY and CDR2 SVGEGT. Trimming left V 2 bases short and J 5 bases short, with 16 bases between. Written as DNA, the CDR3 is TGTGCCAGCAGTTACGGCGGCTTCCTTCCTCACGAGCAGTACTTC. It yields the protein CASSYGGFLPHEQYF.

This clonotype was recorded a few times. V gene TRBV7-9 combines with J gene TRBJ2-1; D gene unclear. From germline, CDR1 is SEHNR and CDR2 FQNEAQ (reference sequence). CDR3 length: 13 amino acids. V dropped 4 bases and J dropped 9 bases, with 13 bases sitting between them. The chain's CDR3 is CASSWRTWVEQFF. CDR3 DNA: TGTGCCAGCAGCTGGAGAACCTGGGTTGAGCAGTTCTTC.

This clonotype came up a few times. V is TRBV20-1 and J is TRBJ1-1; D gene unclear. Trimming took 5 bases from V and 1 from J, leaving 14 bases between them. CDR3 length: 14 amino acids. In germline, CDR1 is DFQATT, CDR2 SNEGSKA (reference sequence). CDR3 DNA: TGCAGTGCTGGACGACTTTGGGAGAACACTGAAGCTTTCTTT. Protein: CSAGRLWENTEAFF.

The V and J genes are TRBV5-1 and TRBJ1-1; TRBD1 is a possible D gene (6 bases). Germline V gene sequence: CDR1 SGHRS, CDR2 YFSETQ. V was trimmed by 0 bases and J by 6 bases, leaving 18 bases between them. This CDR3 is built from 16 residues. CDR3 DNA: TGCGCCAGCAGCTTGGAGTCAGGGGTGTACTCGCCTGAAGCTTTCTTT. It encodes CASSLESGVYSPEAFF.

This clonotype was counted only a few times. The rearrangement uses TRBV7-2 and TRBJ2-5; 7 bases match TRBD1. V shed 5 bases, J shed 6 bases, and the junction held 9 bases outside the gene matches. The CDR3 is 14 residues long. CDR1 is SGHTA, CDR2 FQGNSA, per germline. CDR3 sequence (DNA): TGTGCCAGCAGCCAACAAGGGACAGCCCAGACCCAGTACTTC. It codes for CASSQQGTAQTQYF.

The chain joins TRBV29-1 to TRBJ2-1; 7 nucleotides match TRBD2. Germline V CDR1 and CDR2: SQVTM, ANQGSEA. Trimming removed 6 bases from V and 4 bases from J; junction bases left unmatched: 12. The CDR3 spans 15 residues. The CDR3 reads CSVWGGRSGYNEQFF. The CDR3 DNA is TGCAGCGTGTGGGGGGGTCGGTCGGGTTACAATGAGCAGTTCTTC.

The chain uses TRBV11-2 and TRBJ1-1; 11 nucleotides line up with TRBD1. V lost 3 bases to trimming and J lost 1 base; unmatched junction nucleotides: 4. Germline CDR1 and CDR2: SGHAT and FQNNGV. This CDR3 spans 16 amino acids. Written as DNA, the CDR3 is TGTGCCAGCAGCTTCGGGACAGGGGGGAGGAACACTGAAGCTTTCTTT. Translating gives CASSFGTGGRNTEAFF.

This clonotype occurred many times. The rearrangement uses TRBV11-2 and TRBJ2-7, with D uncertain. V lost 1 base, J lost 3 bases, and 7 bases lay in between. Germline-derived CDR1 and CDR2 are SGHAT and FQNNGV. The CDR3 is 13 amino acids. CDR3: CASSLVAGYEQYF. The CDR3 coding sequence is TGTGCCAGCAGCTTAGTAGCCGGCTACGAGCAGTACTTC.

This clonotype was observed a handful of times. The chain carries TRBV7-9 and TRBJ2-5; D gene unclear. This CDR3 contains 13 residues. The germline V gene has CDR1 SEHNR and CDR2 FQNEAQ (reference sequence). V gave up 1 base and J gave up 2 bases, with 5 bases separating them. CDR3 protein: CASSLGEQETQYF. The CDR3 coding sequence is TGTGCCAGCAGCTTAGGGGAACAAGAGACCCAGTACTTC.

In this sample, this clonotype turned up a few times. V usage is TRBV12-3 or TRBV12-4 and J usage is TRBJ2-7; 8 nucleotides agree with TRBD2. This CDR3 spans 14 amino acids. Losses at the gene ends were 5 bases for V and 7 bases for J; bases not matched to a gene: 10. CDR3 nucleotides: TGTGCCAGCAGTCGGACTAGCTCCCCCAGTGAGCAGTACTTC. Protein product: CASSRTSSPSEQYF.

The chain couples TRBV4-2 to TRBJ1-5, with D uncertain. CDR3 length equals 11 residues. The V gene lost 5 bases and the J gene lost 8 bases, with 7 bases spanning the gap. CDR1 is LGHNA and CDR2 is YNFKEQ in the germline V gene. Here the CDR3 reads CASSGRKPQHF. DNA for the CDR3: TGTGCCAGCAGCGGAAGGAAGCCCCAGCATTTT.

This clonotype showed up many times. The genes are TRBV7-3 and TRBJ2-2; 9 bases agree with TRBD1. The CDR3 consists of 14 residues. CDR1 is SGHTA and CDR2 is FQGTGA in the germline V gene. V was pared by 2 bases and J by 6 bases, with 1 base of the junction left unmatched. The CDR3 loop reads CASSLRQGAGELFF. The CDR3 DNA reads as TGTGCCAGCAGCTTACGACAGGGGGCCGGGGAGCTGTTTTTT. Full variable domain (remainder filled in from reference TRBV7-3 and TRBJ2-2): GAGVSQTPSNKVTEKGKYVELRCDPISGHTALYWYRQSLGQGPEFLIYFQGTGAADDSGLPNDRFFAVRPEGSVSTLKIQRTERGDSAVYLCASSLRQGAGELFFGEGSRLTVL.

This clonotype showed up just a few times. CDR3: CASSSGPLPGELFF. The CDR3 DNA reads TGTGCCAGCAGTTCGGGACCCTTACCCGGGGAGCTGTTTTTT. The V gene is TRBV28, the J gene TRBJ2-2; D tentatively fits TRBD1 or TRBD2 (5 bases each). Germline CDR1 and CDR2: MDHEN and SYDVKM. V was pared by 4 bases and J by 6 bases, with 12 bases between. The CDR3 extends over 14 amino acids.

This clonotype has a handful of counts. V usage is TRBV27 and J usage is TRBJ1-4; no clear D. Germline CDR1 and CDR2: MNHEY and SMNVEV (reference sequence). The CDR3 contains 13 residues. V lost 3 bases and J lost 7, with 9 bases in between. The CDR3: CASSLRGSEKLFF. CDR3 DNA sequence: TGTGCCAGCAGTTTGCGAGGGAGTGAAAAACTGTTTTTT.

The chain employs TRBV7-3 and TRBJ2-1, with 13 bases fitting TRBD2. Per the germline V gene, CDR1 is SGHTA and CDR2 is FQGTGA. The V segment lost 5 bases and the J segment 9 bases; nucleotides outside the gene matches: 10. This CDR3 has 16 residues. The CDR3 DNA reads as TGTGCCAGCAGCCCGACTAGCGGGGGGTATGGAGGTGAGCAGTTCTTC. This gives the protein CASSPTSGGYGGEQFF. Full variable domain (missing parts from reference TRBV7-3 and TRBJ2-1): GAGVSQTPSNKVTEKGKYVELRCDPISGHTALYWYRQSLGQGPEFLIYFQGTGAADDSGLPNDRFFAVRPEGSVSTLKIQRTERGDSAVYLCASSPTSGGYGGEQFFGPGTRLTVL.

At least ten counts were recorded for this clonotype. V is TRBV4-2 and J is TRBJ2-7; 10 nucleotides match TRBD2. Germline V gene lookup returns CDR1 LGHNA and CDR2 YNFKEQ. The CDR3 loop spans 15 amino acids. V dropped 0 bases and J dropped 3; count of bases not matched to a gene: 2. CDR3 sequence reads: CASSQDLAGGYEQYF. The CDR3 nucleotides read TGTGCCAGCAGCCAAGATTTAGCGGGGGGCTACGAGCAGTACTTC.

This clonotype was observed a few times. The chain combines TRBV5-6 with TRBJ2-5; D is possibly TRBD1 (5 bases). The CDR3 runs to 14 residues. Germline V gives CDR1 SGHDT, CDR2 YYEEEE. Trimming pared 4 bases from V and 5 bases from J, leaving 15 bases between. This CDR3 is CASSVKGLGETQYF. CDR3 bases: TGTGCCAGCAGCGTCAAGGGGCTCGGGGAGACCCAGTACTTC.

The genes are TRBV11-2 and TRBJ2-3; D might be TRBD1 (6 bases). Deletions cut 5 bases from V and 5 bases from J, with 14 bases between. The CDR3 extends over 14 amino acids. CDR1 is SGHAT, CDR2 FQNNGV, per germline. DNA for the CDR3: TGTGCCAGCAGCCTTTCCAACAGGGAAGATACGCAGTATTTT. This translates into CASSLSNREDTQYF.